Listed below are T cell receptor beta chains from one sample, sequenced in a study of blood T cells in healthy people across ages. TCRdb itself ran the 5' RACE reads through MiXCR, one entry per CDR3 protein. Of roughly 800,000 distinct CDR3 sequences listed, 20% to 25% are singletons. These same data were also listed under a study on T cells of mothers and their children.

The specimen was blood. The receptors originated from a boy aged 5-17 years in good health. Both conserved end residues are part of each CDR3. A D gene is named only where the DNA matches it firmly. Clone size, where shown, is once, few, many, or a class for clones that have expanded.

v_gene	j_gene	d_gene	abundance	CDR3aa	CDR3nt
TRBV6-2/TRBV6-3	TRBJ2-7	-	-	CASRGTGTKSYEQYF	TGTGCCAGCAGGGGTACCGGGACCAAAAGCTACGAGCAGTACTTC
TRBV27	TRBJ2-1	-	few	CASSPTGHPYNEQFF	TGTGCCAGCAGCCCTACGGGCCATCCCTACAATGAGCAGTTCTTC
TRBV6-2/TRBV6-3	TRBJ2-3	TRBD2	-	CASSSRTSGGALTDTQYF	TGTGCCAGCAGTTCGAGGACTAGCGGGGGAGCCCTCACAGATACGCAGTATTTT
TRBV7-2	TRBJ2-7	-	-	CASSAVRGYEQYF	TGTGCCAGCAGCGCCGTCAGGGGTTACGAGCAGTACTTC
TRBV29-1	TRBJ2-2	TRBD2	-	CSVLGGGSGELFF	TGCAGCGTCCTAGGCGGGGGGAGCGGGGAGCTGTTTTTT
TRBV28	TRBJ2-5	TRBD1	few	CASSPYRGLEETQYF	TGTGCCAGCAGTCCCTACAGGGGGTTGGAAGAGACCCAGTACTTC
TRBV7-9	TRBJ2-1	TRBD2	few	CASSTRGAGAAYNEQFF	TGTGCCAGCAGCACCCGGGGAGCGGGGGCTGCCTACAATGAGCAGTTCTTC
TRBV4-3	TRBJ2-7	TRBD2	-	CASSQQSAGVSSYEQYF	TGCGCCAGCAGCCAGCAGTCAGCGGGGGTGAGCTCCTACGAGCAGTACTTC
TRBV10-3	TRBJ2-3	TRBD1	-	CAITAGTVSDTQYF	TGTGCCATCACCGCCGGGACAGTCTCCGATACGCAGTATTTT
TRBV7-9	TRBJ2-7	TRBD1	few	CASSDTGTGAYEQYF	TGTGCCAGCAGCGACACCGGGACAGGGGCTTACGAGCAGTACTTC
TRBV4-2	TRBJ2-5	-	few	CASSQPEDREETQYF	TGTGCCAGCAGCCAACCCGAGGACAGAGAAGAGACCCAGTACTTC
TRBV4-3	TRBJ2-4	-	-	CASSQGLAGSKNIQYF	TGCGCCAGCAGCCAAGGTCTAGCCGGGTCCAAAAACATTCAGTACTTC
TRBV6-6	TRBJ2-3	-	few	CASRLSRDTDTQYF	TGTGCCAGCAGGCTTTCCAGGGACACAGATACGCAGTATTTT
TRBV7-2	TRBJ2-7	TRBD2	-	CASSLQVSLAGGPNEQYF	TGTGCCAGCAGCTTACAGGTTAGCCTAGCGGGAGGGCCCAACGAGCAGTACTTC
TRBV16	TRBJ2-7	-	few	CASSQGGRTYEQYF	TGTGCCAGCAGCCAAGGCGGACGGACCTACGAGCAGTACTTC
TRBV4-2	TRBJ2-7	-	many	CASSQEFGASSYEQYF	TGTGCCAGCAGCCAAGAATTTGGTGCGAGCTCCTACGAGCAGTACTTC
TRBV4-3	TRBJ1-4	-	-	CASSQDSGGNWGEKLFF	TGCGCCAGCAGCCAAGATTCTGGAGGCAACTGGGGTGAAAAACTGTTTTTT
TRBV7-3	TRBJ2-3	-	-	CASSLEPTGTTDTQYF	TGTGCCAGCAGCTTAGAACCGACAGGAACCACAGATACGCAGTATTTT
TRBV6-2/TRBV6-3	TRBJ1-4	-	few	CASSRLSMATNEKLFF	TGTGCCAGCAGCCGGCTATCGATGGCAACTAATGAAAAACTGTTTTTT
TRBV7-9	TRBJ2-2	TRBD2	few	CASSVKGLVRDSGTRELFF	TGTGCCAGCAGCGTGAAGGGACTAGTTCGCGATTCGGGCACCAGGGAGCTGTTTTTT
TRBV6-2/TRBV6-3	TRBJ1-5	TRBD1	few	CASRPIPGQGANQPQHF	TGTGCCAGCAGACCTATACCGGGACAGGGCGCAAATCAGCCCCAGCATTTT
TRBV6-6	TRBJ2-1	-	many	CASSFSNEQFF	TGCGCCAGCAGCTTCTCCAATGAGCAGTTCTTC
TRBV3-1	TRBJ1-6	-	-	CASSQDGGTRSYNSPLHF	TGTGCCAGCAGCCAAGATGGGGGGACACGCTCCTATAATTCACCCCTCCACTTT
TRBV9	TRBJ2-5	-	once	CASSPREGAKETQYF	TGTGCCAGCAGCCCCCGGGAGGGGGCTAAAGAGACCCAGTACTTC
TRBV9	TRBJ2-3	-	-	CASSVARSSTDTQYF	TGTGCCAGCAGCGTAGCCCGCTCTAGCACAGATACGCAGTATTTT
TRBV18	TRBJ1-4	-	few	CASSPREGDGEKLFF	TGTGCCAGCTCACCAAGGGAAGGGGACGGTGAAAAACTGTTTTTT
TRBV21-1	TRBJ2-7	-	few	CASSATGSYEQYF	TGTGCCAGCAGCGCCACAGGTTCCTACGAGCAGTACTTC
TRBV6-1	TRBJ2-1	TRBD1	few	CASRTGKVFNEQFF	TGTGCCAGCCGGACAGGGAAGGTCTTCAATGAGCAGTTCTTC
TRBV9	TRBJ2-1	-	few	CASSPVGLASNEQFF	TGTGCCAGCAGCCCCGTAGGTCTAGCGAGCAATGAGCAGTTCTTC
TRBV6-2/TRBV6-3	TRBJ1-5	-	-	CASIPEGDSNQPQHF	TGTGCCAGCATCCCCGAAGGTGATAGCAATCAGCCCCAGCATTTT
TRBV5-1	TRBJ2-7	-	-	CASRLTGTEDEQYF	TGCGCCAGCAGACTGACCGGGACGGAAGACGAGCAGTACTTC
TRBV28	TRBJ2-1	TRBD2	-	CASSFLRLAGGPYHNEQFF	TGTGCCAGCAGTTTCCTTCGACTAGCGGGAGGGCCTTACCACAATGAGCAGTTCTTC
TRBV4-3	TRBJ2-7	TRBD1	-	CASSRNRTGYYDQYF	TGCGCCAGCAGCCGAAATAGGACAGGGTACTACGATCAGTACTTC
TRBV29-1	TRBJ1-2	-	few	CSVEEGVRGDDGYTF	TGCAGCGTTGAAGAAGGGGTGAGGGGGGATGATGGCTACACCTTC
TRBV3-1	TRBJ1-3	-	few	CASSPRGRSSGNTIYF	TGTGCCAGCAGCCCCCGCGGCAGGAGCTCTGGAAACACCATATATTTT
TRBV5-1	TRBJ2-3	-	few	CASSRDRDTQYF	TGCGCCAGCAGCCGTGACAGGGATACGCAGTATTTT
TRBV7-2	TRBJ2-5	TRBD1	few	CASSALTGGPPETQYF	TGTGCCAGCAGCGCTTTGACAGGGGGCCCTCCGGAGACCCAGTACTTC
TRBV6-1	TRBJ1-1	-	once	CASNKGLTEAFF	TGTGCCAGCAATAAAGGGTTGACTGAAGCTTTCTTT
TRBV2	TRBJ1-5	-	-	CASRDWDSNQPQHF	TGTGCCAGCAGAGACTGGGATTCGAATCAGCCCCAGCATTTT
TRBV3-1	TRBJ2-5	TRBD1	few	CASSQGFYRGRQETQYF	TGTGCCAGCAGCCAGGGTTTTTACAGGGGAAGGCAAGAGACCCAGTACTTC
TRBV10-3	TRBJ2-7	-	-	CAISGQPYEQYF	TGTGCCATCAGCGGACAGCCCTACGAGCAGTACTTC
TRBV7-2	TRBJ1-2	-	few	CASSDGTSYGYTF	TGTGCCAGCAGCGATGGGACGAGCTATGGCTACACCTTC
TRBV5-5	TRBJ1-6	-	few	CASSGIVGQTYSPLHF	TGTGCCAGCAGCGGCATAGTGGGACAAACCTATTCACCCCTCCACTTT
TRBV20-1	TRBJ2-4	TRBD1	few	CSVGQGAQNIQYF	TGCAGTGTGGGACAGGGGGCTCAAAACATTCAGTACTTC
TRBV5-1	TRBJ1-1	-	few	CASSLLDLNTEAFF	TGCGCCAGCAGCTTGCTGGATCTGAACACTGAAGCTTTCTTT
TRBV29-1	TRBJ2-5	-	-	CSVEDWEDSGETQYF	TGCAGCGTTGAAGATTGGGAGGACTCGGGAGAGACCCAGTACTTC
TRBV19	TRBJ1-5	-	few	CASSIKDLGPQPQHF	TGTGCCAGTAGTATAAAAGACCTTGGTCCTCAGCCCCAGCATTTT
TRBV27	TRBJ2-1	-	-	CASSFGSLYNEQFF	TGTGCCAGCAGTTTTGGGAGCCTGTACAATGAGCAGTTCTTC
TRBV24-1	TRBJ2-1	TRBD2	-	CATSDLTSEPSLDEQFF	TGTGCCACCAGTGACCTGACTAGCGAGCCCTCTCTCGATGAGCAGTTCTTC
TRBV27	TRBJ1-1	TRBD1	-	CASSSGTVVTEAFF	TGTGCCAGCAGCAGCGGGACAGTGGTTACTGAAGCTTTCTTT
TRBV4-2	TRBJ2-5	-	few	CASSQDPDGQETQYF	TGTGCCAGCAGCCAAGATCCCGACGGGCAAGAGACCCAGTACTTC
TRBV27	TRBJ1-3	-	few	CASSSALGPSGNTIYF	TGTGCCAGCAGTTCCGCCTTGGGGCCCTCTGGAAACACCATATATTTT
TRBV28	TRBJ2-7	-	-	CASSLGSPVEQYF	TGTGCCAGCAGTTTGGGGTCCCCAGTGGAGCAGTACTTC
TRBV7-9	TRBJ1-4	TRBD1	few	CASSLVETGDEKLFF	TGTGCCAGCAGCTTAGTTGAGACAGGGGATGAAAAACTGTTTTTT
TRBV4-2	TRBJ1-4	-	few	CASSLPGGGRGNEKLFF	TGTGCCAGCAGCCTGCCGGGGGGGGGCCGGGGTAATGAAAAACTGTTTTTT
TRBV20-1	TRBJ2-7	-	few	CSARKVGSYEQYF	TGCAGTGCTAGAAAGGTCGGCAGCTACGAGCAGTACTTC
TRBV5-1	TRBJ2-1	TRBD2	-	CASSLVWREMAMDEQFF	TGCGCCAGCAGCTTGGTATGGCGGGAGATGGCCATGGATGAGCAGTTCTTC
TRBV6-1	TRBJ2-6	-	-	CASGHKSSGANVLTF	TGTGCCAGCGGGCACAAGAGCTCTGGGGCCAACGTCCTGACTTTC
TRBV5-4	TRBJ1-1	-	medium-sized	CASMSGGTEAFF	TGTGCCAGCATGTCTGGGGGCACTGAAGCTTTCTTT
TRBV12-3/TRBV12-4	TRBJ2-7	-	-	CASSNRPSLRYEQYF	TGTGCCAGCAGTAACCGCCCCTCACTACGTTACGAGCAGTACTTC